Following are 5 T cell receptor beta chains from one sample sequenced in a study of blood T cell repertoires in COVID-19. Sequencing was performed with immunoSEQ multiplex PCR; in TCRdb, only in-frame clones are kept and a portion is missing. The data hold 70,000 to 95,000 clones, with 88% observed a single time. Sequenced: peripheral blood. These receptors all come from a woman aged 70-85 years with acute or convalescent COVID-19.

V and J are TRBV5-1 and TRBJ2-3; 8 nucleotides match TRBD2. The CDR3 has 15 amino acids. CDR1 SGHRS and CDR2 YFSETQ come from the germline V gene. The V gene end was trimmed by 1 base and the J gene end by 2 bases; junction bases not matched to a gene: 3. CDR3 sequence reads: CASSLTGGPTDTQYF. CDR3 coding DNA: TGCGCCAGCAGCTTGACGGGGGGGCCCACAGATACGCAGTATTTT.

This clone was counted between two and nine times. The CDR3 is CASSLQNNYNEQFF. CDR3 in DNA: TGTGCCAGCAGTTTACAGAATAACTACAATGAGCAGTTCTTC. This sequence joins TRBV28 and TRBJ2-1; D gene ambiguous. The CDR3 spans 14 residues. The germline gives CDR1 MDHEN, CDR2 SYDVKM. V lost 2 bases and J 3 bases, leaving 8 bases between the germline ends.

The sample holds a few counts of this clone. This rearrangement joins TRBV11-2 to TRBJ2-5; possibly TRBD2 for D (5 bases). The CDR3 has 16 residues. Looked up from germline, CDR1 is SGHAT and CDR2 is FQNNGV. V shed 1 base and J shed 0 bases, with 12 bases lying between them. The CDR3: CASSLGLAGYQETQYF. CDR3 bases: TGTGCCAGCAGCTTAGGGCTAGCCGGGTACCAAGAGACCCAGTACTTC.

Only one count was recorded for this clone. This chain connects TRBV3-1 (or the pseudogene TRBV3-2) to TRBJ1-2; D ambiguous. From germline, CDR1 is LGHDT and CDR2 YNNKEL (reference sequence). Deletions cut 0 bases from V and 5 bases from J, with 13 bases between. The CDR3 extends over 15 amino acids. The CDR3 DNA sequence: TGTGCCAGCAGCCAAGATCCCAGGCTTCGTTATGGCTACACCTTC. Its translation is CASSQDPRLRYGYTF.

The J gene is TRBJ2-2, the V gene TRBV27; tentatively, D is TRBD2 (5 bases). The CDR3 runs to 15 residues. CDR1 is MNHEY and CDR2 is SMNVEV in the germline V gene (reference sequence). V lost 2 bases to trimming and J lost 4 bases, with 11 bases between them. CDR3 protein: CASSLRSAGTGELFF. CDR3 bases: TGTGCCAGCAGTTTAAGATCGGCGGGCACCGGGGAGCTGTTTTTT.